What follows are 2 T cell receptor beta chains derived from one specimen sequenced in a study of shared clonotypes between healthy human individuals. Assay: immunoSEQ multiplex PCR; the TCRdb copy retains only in-frame clones and omits some. There are more than 900,000 clones in the sample; 70% to 80% occur only once, and roughly 0.62% lies in the top ten. Specimen: memory CD4+ T cells from PBMCs. Subset specified: CD45RA-negative fraction. The receptors originated from a man aged 18 to 29 in good health. Some clones in this sample may be carry-over from other donors' samples.

V gene TRBV7-3 combines with J gene TRBJ2-6; D tentatively reads TRBD1 or TRBD2 (5 bases each). Per the germline V gene, CDR1 is SGHTA and CDR2 is FQGTGA. V was clipped by 6 bases and J by 2 bases, with 17 bases between them. The CDR3 runs 17 residues. The CDR3 sequence is CASSTRPGRTGANVLTF. In DNA, the CDR3 is TGTGCCAGCAGTACCCGACCGGGGCGGACTGGGGCCAACGTCCTGACTTTC.

Worth noting for this clone: Being one base from a much bigger clone, this may be a read error. CDR3 loop: CASGDGRNTIYF. The CDR3 DNA sequence: TGTGCCAGCGGGGACGGGAGAAACACCATATATTTT. This chain connects TRBV27 to TRBJ1-3; perhaps TRBD1 as D (5 bases). CDR1 MNHEY and CDR2 SMNVEV come from the germline V gene (reference sequence). This CDR3 has 12 residues. The V and J ends lost 8 bases and 5 bases respectively, with 10 bases between them.